This T cell receptor (beta chain) emerged from a study of blood T cell repertoires in COVID-19 (dated by TCRdb to about 2020). For the study in its entirety: Samples from collaborators originated in the United States, Italy and Spain and spanned both the acute and convalescent phases of COVID-19. Samples were obtained from the ongoing ImmuneRACE study (first 160 participants) and from about 1,300 subjects provided by 6 global collaborators. The repertoires were released in a freely available public database intended as a resource for research on the immune response to SARS-CoV-2. The sample metadata nearly always contained a de-identified subject ID, COVID-19 status, age in years and sex. The prospective study material was composed of cDNA or gDNA derived from T cells, B-cell-depleted T cells, or PBMCs. HLA class I and class II types, where available, came from metadata supplied by the sample provider rather than from assay-based typing. Subjects who had been exposed to COVID-19, were actively infected with it, or had recovered from it provided the deeply sampled blood TCRbeta repertoires that made up the dataset.

V is pruned by 6 bases and J by 3 bases, leaving 4 bases of the junction without a gene match. CDR1 and CDR2, per the germline V gene (reference sequence), are MNHEY and SMNVEV. The CDR3 runs 14 amino acids, cysteine and phenylalanine included. Solely the CDR3 DNA is kept, with 42 bases framed from the first base. Details on this clone: Its binding antigen is unknown. No base quality information exists; no much larger clone differs at one position.

Participants in the prospective study were enrolled through a virtual design, were aged 18 to 89 years, and lived in approximately 24 United States geographic areas. Cohort assignment in the prospective study relied on participant-reported clinical history from a screening survey and a study questionnaire. Recovered participants in ImmuneRACE Cohort 3 were defined as having two consecutive negative NP/OP PCR tests, clearance from a healthcare professional, or resolution of symptoms. Each participant in the prospective study had whole blood, serum and a nasopharyngeal or oropharyngeal swab collected by mobile phlebotomists. Over an approximately 2-month period, participants in the prospective study had the option of providing additional blood draws and questionnaires. Prospective study blood samples were shipped either frozen or at room temperature before DNA extraction. Findings and caveats that apply to the study as a whole: Clinical and demographic metadata were provided uncurated, with the amount varying by source and participant.

TCRbeta CDR3 regions were amplified from genomic DNA by means of the immunoSEQ Assay, a bias-controlled multiplex PCR. In the source study's methods: Nucleated cell counts per sample were estimated from amplification of reference gene primers within the assay. Sequence reads were collapsed and filtered to measure the absolute abundance of every unique TCRbeta CDR3 rearrangement. For each sample, productive Simpson clonality was calculated as the square root of Simpson's diversity index across productive rearrangements. TCRdb stores this immuneACCESS table with in-frame sequences only. Part of the clones is absent; in the studies checked, under half of the shortfall reflects unresolved V genes, and no reason is known for the rest. V and J calls and clone size follow that table, whereas D and trimming were derived from the DNA. The sample includes 150,000 or so clones, with 75% to 90% observed a single time. The ten largest clonotypes hold nearly 3.5% of the sample.

The chain is made from TRBV27 and TRBJ1-2; 10 bases in the junction line up with TRBD1. Sequenced sample: PBMCs or T cells enriched from blood (not recorded which). This TCR was recovered from a woman aged 60-75 years who had recovered from COVID-19. The CDR3 has the sequence CASSRTGGDYGYTF. The sequenced DNA is TGTGCCAGCAGCCGGACAGGGGGGGACTATGGCTACACCTTC.